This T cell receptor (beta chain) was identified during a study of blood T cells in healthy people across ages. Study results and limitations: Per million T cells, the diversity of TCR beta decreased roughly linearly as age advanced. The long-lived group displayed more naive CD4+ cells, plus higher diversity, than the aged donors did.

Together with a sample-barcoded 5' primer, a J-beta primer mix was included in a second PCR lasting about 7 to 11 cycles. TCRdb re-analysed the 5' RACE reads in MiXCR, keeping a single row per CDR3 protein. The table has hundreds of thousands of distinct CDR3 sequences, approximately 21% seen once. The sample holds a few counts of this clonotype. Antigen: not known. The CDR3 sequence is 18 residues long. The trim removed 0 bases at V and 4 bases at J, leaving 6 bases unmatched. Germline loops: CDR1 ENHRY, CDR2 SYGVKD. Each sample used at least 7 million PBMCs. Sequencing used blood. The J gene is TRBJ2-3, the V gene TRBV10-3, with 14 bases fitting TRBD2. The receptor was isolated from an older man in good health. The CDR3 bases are TGTGCCATCAGTGAGTCCGGGACTAGCGGGAGTTTCGCAGATACGCAGTATTTT. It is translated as CAISESGTSGSFADTQYF.